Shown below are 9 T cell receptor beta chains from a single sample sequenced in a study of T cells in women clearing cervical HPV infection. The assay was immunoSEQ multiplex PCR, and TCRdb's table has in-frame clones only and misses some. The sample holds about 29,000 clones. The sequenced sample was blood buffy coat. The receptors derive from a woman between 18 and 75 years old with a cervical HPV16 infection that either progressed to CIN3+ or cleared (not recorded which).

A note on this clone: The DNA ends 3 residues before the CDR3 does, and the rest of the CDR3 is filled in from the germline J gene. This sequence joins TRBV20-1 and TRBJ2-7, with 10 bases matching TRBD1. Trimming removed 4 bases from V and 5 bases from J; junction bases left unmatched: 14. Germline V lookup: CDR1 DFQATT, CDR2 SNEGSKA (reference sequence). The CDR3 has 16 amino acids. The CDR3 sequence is CSATLYIGQGGDEQYF. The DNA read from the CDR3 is TGCAGTGCTACACTCTACATAGGACAGGGGGGCGACGAG.

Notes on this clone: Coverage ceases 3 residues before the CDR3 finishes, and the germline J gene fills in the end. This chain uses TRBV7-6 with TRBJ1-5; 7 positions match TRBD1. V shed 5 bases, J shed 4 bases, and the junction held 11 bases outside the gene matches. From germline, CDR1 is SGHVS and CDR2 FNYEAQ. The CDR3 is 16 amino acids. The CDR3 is CASSQKGARRNQPQHF. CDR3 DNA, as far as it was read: TGTGCCAGCAGCCAGAAGGGGGCGCGCCGTAATCAGCCC.

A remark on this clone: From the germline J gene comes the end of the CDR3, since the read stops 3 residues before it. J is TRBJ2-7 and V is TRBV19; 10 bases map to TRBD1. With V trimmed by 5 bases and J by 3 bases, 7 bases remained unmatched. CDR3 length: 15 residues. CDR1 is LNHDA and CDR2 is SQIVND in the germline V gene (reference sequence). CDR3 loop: CASSSPGQGRYEQYF. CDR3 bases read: TGTGCCAGTAGTTCACCGGGACAGGGGCGCTACGAG.

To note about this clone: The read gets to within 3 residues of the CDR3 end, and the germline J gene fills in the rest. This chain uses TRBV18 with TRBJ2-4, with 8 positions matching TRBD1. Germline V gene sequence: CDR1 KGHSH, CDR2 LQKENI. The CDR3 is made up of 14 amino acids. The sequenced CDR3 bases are TGTGCCAGCTCACTCTCGGACAGGGCGTATGGT. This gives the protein CASSLSDRAYG. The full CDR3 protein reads CASSLSDRAYGQYF.

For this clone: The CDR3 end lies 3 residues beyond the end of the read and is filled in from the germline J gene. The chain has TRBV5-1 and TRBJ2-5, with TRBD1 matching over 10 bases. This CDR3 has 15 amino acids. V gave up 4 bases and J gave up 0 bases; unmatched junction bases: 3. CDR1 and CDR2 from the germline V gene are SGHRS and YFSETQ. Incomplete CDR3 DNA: TGCGCCAGCAGCCCCGGGACAGGGGACCAAGAGACC. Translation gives CASSPGTGDQET. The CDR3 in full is CASSPGTGDQETQYF.

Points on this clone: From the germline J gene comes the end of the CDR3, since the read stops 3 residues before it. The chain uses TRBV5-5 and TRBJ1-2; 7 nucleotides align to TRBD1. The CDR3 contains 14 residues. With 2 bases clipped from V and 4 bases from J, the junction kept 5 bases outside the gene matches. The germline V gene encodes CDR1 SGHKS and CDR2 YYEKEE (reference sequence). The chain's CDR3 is CASSFWDSPYGYTF. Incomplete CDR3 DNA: TGTGCCAGCAGCTTTTGGGACAGTCCCTATGGC. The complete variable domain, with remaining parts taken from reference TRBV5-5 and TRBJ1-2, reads DAGVTQSPTHLIKTRGQQVTLRCSPISGHKSVSWYQQVLGQGPQFIFQYYEKEERGRGNFPDRFSARQFPNYSSELNVNALLLGDSALYLCASSFWDSPYGYTFGSGTRLTVV.

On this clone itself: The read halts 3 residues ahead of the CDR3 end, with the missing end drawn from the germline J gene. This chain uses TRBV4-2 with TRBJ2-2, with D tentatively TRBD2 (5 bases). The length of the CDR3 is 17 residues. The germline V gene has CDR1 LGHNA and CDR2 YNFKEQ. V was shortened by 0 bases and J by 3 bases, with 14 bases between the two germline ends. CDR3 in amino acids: CASSQDIATTHTGELFF. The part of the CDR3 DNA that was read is TGTGCCAGCAGCCAAGACATAGCGACCACTCACACCGGGGAG.

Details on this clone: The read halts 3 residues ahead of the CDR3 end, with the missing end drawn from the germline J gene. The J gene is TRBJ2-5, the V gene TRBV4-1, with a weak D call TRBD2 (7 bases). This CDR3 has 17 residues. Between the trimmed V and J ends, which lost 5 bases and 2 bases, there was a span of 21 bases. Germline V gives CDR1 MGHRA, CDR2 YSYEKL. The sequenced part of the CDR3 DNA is TGCGCCAGCAGCGTCGGATGGACTAGGGGGTCACAAGAGACC. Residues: CASSVGWTRGSQET. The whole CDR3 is CASSVGWTRGSQETQYF.

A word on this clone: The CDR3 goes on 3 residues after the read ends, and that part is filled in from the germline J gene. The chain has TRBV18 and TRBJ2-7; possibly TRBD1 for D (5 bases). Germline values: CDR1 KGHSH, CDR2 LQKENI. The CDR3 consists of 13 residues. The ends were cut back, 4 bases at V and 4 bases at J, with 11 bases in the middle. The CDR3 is CASSRQPDYEQYF. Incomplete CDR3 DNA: TGTGCCAGCTCACGACAGCCGGATTACGAG.